These T cell receptor beta chains were read from a single sample in a study of OX40 agonist ivuxolimab in advanced cancers. The data were produced by immunoSEQ multiplex PCR, yet TCRdb's version contains in-frame clones alone and is incomplete. The data contain roughly 74,000 clones, 87% of them singletons. The sequencing used CD4+ or CD8+ T cells sorted from blood, collected in a trial of the OX40 agonist ivuxolimab. All receptors derive from an adult with an advanced solid tumor such as melanoma, head and neck, liver or kidney cancer. Each CDR3 is given with its conserved first and last residue. The order of the fields is CDR3 protein, CDR3 DNA, D gene, V gene, J gene, clone size. D genes are given only for firm matches. Clone size is stated in some rows and not others, as once, few, many or a class when expanded.

CASSLGQGAKRDGYTF	TGTGCCAGCAGCTTGGGACAGGGGGCTAAGCGGGATGGCTACACCTTC	TRBD1	TRBV5-6	TRBJ1-2	-
CASSLPNSPLHF	TGCGCCAGCAGTCTCCCGAATTCACCCCTCCACTTT	-	TRBV23-1	TRBJ1-6	few
CASSFGGRPPNEQFF	TGTGCCAGCAGTTTCGGGGGGCGGCCCCCCAATGAGCAGTTCTTC	-	TRBV28	TRBJ2-1	-
CASSVESSGNNEQFF	TGCGCCAGCAGCGTGGAGTCTAGCGGGAACAATGAGCAGTTCTTC	TRBD2	TRBV5-1	TRBJ2-1	-
CASSSQGKGNQPQHF	TGTGCCAGCAGTTCACAGGGAAAGGGGAATCAGCCCCAGCATTTT	-	TRBV6-5	TRBJ1-5	-
CASSSGLAGGTDTQYF	TGTGCCAGCAGCTCGGGACTAGCGGGAGGAACAGATACGCAGTATTTT	TRBD2	TRBV11-2	TRBJ2-3	once
CASTVRYNEQFF	TGTGCCAGCACGGTTCGATACAATGAGCAGTTCTTC	-	TRBV13	TRBJ2-1	-
CASSLGTSGTDIQYF	TGTGCCAGCAGCTTAGGAACTAGCGGGACTGACATTCAGTACTTC	TRBD2	TRBV11-3	TRBJ2-4	-
CASRGTPPPETQYF	TGTGCCAGCAGGGGGACTCCCCCCCCGGAGACCCAGTACTTC	-	TRBV2	TRBJ2-5	-
CASTLGGRGQETQYF	TGTGCCAGCACGTTGGGAGGCAGAGGCCAAGAGACCCAGTACTTC	-	TRBV25-1	TRBJ2-5	-
CASSPWGGRTGELFF	TGTGCCAGCAGCCCTTGGGGGGGGCGCACCGGGGAGCTGTTTTTT	-	TRBV5-4	TRBJ2-2	-
CASSQDMGQANTGELFF	TGCGCCAGCAGCCAAGATATGGGACAGGCTAACACCGGGGAGCTGTTTTTT	TRBD1	TRBV4-1	TRBJ2-2	-
CASSHREGEKLFF	TGTGCCAGCTCGCACAGGGAGGGCGAAAAACTGTTTTTT	-	TRBV18	TRBJ1-4	-
CASSLVRGAEAFF	TGTGCCAGCAGCTTAGTAAGGGGAGCCGAAGCTTTCTTT	-	TRBV7-2	TRBJ1-1	-
CASSLGRGAGNAYEQYF	TGTGCCAGCAGCTTAGGCAGAGGAGCGGGGAATGCCTACGAGCAGTACTTC	TRBD2	TRBV11-2	TRBJ2-7	once
CASKRTSRTEKLFF	TGTGCCAGCAAGAGGACTTCCCGAACCGAAAAACTGTTTTTT	-	TRBV6-5	TRBJ1-4	-
CASSQGPDTQYF	TGCGCCAGCAGCCAAGGCCCAGATACGCAGTATTTT	-	TRBV5-1	TRBJ2-3	-
CASSSDREGANQPQHF	TGTGCCAGCTCATCAGACCGGGAAGGAGCCAATCAGCCCCAGCATTTT	-	TRBV18	TRBJ1-5	-
CASGAGQGAGGYTF	TGTGCTAGTGGTGCTGGACAGGGGGCAGGTGGCTACACCTTC	TRBD1	TRBV12-5	TRBJ1-2	-
CASTERTGEGNYGYTF	TGTGCCAGCACTGAACGGACGGGGGAGGGGAACTATGGCTACACCTTC	-	TRBV7-8	TRBJ1-2	once
CASSLAGGPYNEQFF	TGTGCCAGCAGCTTAGCGGGGGGCCCCTACAATGAGCAGTTCTTC	-	TRBV7-2	TRBJ2-1	-
CASSPRGGDTQYF	TGTGCCAGCAGCCCCCGGGGGGGGGATACGCAGTATTTT	TRBD2	TRBV14	TRBJ2-3	once
CASSSQRRGYTF	TGTGCCAGCAGCTCCCAACGCCGTGGCTACACCTTC	-	TRBV11-2	TRBJ1-2	-
CASSYGPAFSGANVLTF	TGCGCCAGCAGTTACGGGCCAGCTTTCTCTGGGGCCAACGTCCTGACTTTC	-	TRBV5-1	TRBJ2-6	-